The entry that follows covers one T cell receptor beta chain sequence. Its antigen is still unknown. This sample was included in a study of T cell repertoires in cytomegalovirus infection. For the study at large: Epitope selection comprised recently identified HLA-C-restricted CMV epitopes and well-studied HLA-B-restricted CMV epitopes. The public TCR beta signatures pointed to both CMV infection and matching HLA type.

Study-wide results and caveats: Clonotypes of TCR beta that were HLA-C-restricted and CMV-specific dominated the ex vivo response.

TCRdb passed the reads through MiXCR, listing each CDR3 protein once. The table records roughly 920,000 distinct CDR3 sequences, roughly 31% of them present only once. With 3 bases removed from V and 2 bases from J, the gap between germline ends came to 13 bases. This CDR3 has 15 amino acids. Germline V gene data show CDR1 as ENHRY and CDR2 as SYGVKD. Specimen: cultured CD8+ T cells from PBMCs, collected from culture after CMV antigen stimulation. This chain links TRBV10-3 with TRBJ2-5, with a weak D call TRBD2 (6 bases). The receptor was isolated from a human donor in good health (CMV status not recorded). Some clones in this sample may be carry-over from other donors' samples. CDR3 nucleotides: TGTGCCATCAGTGATGCGGCGGGGTTACAAGAGACCCAGTACTTC. This encodes CAISDAAGLQETQYF.